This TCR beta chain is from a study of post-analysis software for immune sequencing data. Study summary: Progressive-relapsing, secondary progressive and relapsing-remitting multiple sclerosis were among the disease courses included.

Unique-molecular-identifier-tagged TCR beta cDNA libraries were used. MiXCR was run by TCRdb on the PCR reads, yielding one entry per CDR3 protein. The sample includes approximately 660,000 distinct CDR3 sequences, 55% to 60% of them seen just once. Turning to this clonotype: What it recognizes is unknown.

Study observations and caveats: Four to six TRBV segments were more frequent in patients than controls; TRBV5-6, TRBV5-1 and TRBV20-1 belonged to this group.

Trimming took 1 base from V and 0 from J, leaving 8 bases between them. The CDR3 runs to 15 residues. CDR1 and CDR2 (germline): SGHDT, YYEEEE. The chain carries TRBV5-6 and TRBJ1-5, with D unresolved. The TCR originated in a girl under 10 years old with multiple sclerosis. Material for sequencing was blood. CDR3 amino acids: CASSLSANSNQPQHF. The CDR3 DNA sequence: TGTGCCAGCAGCTTGTCTGCGAATAGCAATCAGCCCCAGCATTTT.